This T cell receptor beta chain was retrieved from a study of technical replicates of blood from several donors. V shed 4 bases and J shed 3 bases, with 17 bases lying between them. CDR3 length equals 15 residues. Germline CDR1 reads SGHNT; CDR2 reads YYREEE (reference sequence). This clone showed up just once. Sequenced by immunoSEQ multiplex PCR; TCRdb stores in-frame clones only, minus some. The sample has roughly 62,000 clones; 89% are singletons. The chain links TRBV5-4 to TRBJ2-7, with D possibly TRBD2 on 6 matching bases. The sample was PBMCs. The TCR comes from a human donor in good health. Some clones in this sample may be carry-over from other donors' samples. CDR3 nucleotides: TGTGCCAGCAGCGAGGGCGGAGGGCTAAGCTACGAGCAGTACTTC. Its translation: CASSEGGGLSYEQYF.